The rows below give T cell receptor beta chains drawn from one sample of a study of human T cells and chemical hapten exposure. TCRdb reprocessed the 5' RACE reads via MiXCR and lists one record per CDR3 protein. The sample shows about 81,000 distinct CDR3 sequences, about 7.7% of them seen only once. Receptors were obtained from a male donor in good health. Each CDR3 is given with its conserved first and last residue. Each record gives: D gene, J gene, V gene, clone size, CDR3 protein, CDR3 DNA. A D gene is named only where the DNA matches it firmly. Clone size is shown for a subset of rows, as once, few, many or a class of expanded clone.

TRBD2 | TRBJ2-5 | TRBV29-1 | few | CSVGGRARETQYF | TGCAGCGTTGGAGGGAGGGCCCGAGAGACCCAGTACTTC
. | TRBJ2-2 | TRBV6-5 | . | CASSYGSTGELFF | TGTGCCAGCAGTTACGGGTCCACCGGGGAGCTGTTTTTT
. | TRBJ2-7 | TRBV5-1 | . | CASSPPTLGSSYEQYF | TGCGCCAGCAGCCCCCCTACGTTGGGCAGCAGCTACGAGCAGTACTTC
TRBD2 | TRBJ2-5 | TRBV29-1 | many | CSVEPGLGVETQYF | TGCAGCGTTGAGCCCGGACTAGGCGTGGAGACCCAGTACTTC
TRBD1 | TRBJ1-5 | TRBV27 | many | CASSQTGQVSNQPQHF | TGTGCCAGCAGTCAAACCGGACAGGTTAGCAATCAGCCCCAGCATTTT
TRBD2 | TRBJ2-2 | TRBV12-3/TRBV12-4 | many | CASDGLARTGELFF | TGTGCCAGCGACGGACTAGCGAGGACCGGGGAGCTGTTTTTT
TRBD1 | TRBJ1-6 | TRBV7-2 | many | CASSLDGQGHSSYNSPLHF | TGTGCCAGCAGCTTAGACGGACAGGGGCATAGTTCCTATAATTCACCCCTCCACTTT
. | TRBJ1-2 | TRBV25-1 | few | CASSEEIGVGYTF | TGTGCCAGCAGTGAAGAGATAGGGGTGGGCTACACCTTC
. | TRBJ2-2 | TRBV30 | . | CARQKPDVTGELFF | TGTGCTCGACAAAAGCCCGATGTCACCGGGGAGCTGTTTTTT
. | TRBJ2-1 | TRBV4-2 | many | CASSQDWHEQFF | TGTGCCAGCAGCCAAGATTGGCATGAGCAGTTCTTC
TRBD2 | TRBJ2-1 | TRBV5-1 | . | CASSLGLAGPGINEQFF | TGCGCCAGCAGCTTGGGACTAGCGGGTCCGGGTATCAATGAGCAGTTCTTC
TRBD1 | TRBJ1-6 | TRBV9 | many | CASSGQGQADSPLHF | TGTGCCAGCAGCGGACAGGGTCAGGCGGATTCACCCCTCCACTTT
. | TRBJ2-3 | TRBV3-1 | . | CASSQVVLPTDTQYF | TGTGCCAGCAGCCAAGTGGTCCTTCCCACAGATACGCAGTATTTT
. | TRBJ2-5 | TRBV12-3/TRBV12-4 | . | CASSFLGAPGETQYF | TGTGCCAGCAGTTTTCTCGGGGCCCCTGGCGAGACCCAGTACTTC
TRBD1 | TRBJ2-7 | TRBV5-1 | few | CASSQGDRVSYEQYF | TGCGCCAGCAGCCAGGGGGACAGGGTTTCCTACGAGCAGTACTTC
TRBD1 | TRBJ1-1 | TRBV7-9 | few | CASSPPVTGTGKDTEAFF | TGTGCCAGCAGCCCCCCCGTGACAGGGACGGGGAAGGACACTGAAGCTTTCTTT
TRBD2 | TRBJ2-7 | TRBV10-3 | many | CAISESMSSGESYEQYF | TGTGCCATCAGTGAGTCGATGAGTAGCGGGGAAAGCTACGAGCAGTACTTC
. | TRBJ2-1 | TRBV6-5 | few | CASTETDPPSEQFF | TGTGCCAGCACAGAGACCGACCCCCCTAGTGAGCAGTTCTTC
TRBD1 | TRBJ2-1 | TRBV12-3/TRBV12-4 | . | CASSNRTGGFEQFF | TGTGCCAGCAGTAACCGGACAGGGGGCTTTGAGCAGTTCTTC
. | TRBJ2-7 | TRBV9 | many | CASSVASSGFSEQYF | TGTGCCAGCAGCGTAGCTTCCTCAGGATTTAGCGAGCAGTACTTC
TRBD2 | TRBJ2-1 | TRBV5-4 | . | CASSFPSLAGSYNEQFF | TGTGCCAGCAGCTTTCCCTCTCTAGCGGGGAGTTACAATGAGCAGTTCTTC
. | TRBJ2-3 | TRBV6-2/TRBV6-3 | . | CASSYSSRDTDTQYF | TGTGCCAGCAGTTACTCGAGCAGGGACACAGATACGCAGTATTTT
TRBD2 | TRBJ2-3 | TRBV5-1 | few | CASGLAGDPTDTQYF | TGCGCCAGCGGGCTAGCGGGAGACCCCACAGATACGCAGTATTTT
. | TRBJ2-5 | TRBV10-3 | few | CAISEEGRSQETQYF | TGTGCCATCAGTGAAGAAGGGCGATCCCAAGAGACCCAGTACTTC
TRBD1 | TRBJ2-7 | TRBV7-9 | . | CASRKTGDEQYF | TGTGCCAGCAGAAAAACAGGGGACGAGCAGTACTTC
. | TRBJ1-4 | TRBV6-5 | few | CASSYSLSATNEKLFF | TGTGCCAGCAGTTACTCCCTAAGCGCGACTAATGAAAAACTGTTTTTT
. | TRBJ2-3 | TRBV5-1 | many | CASSLNTDTQYF | TGCGCCAGCAGCTTGAACACAGATACGCAGTATTTT
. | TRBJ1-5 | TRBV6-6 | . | CASRDRGNQPQHF | TGTGCCAGCAGGGACAGAGGCAATCAGCCCCAGCATTTT
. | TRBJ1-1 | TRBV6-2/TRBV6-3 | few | CASSYEGFTEAFF | TGTGCCAGCAGTTACGAGGGGTTCACTGAAGCTTTCTTT
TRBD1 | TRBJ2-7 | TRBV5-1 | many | CASSEGQTYEQYF | TGCGCCAGCAGCGAGGGACAGACCTACGAGCAGTACTTC
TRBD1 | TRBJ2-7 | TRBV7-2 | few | CASSKDRVDEQYF | TGTGCCAGCAGCAAAGACAGGGTCGACGAGCAGTACTTC
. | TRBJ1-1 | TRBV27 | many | CASSFLGLGGRGTEAFF | TGTGCCAGCAGTTTTCTAGGTCTAGGGGGAAGGGGTACTGAAGCTTTCTTT
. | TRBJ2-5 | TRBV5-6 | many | CASSSGDYQETQYF | TGTGCCAGCAGTTCTGGGGACTACCAAGAGACCCAGTACTTC
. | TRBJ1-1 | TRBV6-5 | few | CASSYSWDHDTEAFF | TGTGCCAGCAGTTACTCTTGGGACCATGACACTGAAGCTTTCTTT
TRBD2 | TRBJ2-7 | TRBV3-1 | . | CASSRASGRAYEQYF | TGTGCCAGCAGCCGCGCCAGCGGGAGGGCCTACGAGCAGTACTTC
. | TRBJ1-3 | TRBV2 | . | CASRSGNSGNTIYF | TGTGCCAGCAGGTCCGGGAACTCTGGAAACACCATATATTTT
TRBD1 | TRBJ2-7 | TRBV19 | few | CASSIGDGTGSYEQYF | TGTGCCAGTAGTATCGGGGACGGGACAGGATCCTACGAGCAGTACTTC
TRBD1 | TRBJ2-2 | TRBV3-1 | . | CASSLGPGQGKITGELFF | TGTGCCAGCAGCCTTGGTCCGGGACAGGGGAAAATCACCGGGGAGCTGTTTTTT
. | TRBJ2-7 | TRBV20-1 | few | CSAQPSTTLSEQYF | TGCAGTGCTCAGCCCTCGACTACCTTATCCGAGCAGTACTTC
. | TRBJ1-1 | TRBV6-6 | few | CASSYSEEQGPEAFF | TGTGCCAGCAGTTACTCCGAAGAACAGGGCCCTGAAGCTTTCTTT
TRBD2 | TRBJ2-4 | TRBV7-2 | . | CASSLREGGLAKNIQYF | TGTGCCAGCAGCTTACGGGAGGGGGGGTTGGCCAAAAACATTCAGTACTTC
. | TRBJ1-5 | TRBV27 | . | CASTTGYNQPQHF | TGTGCCAGCACGACGGGATACAATCAGCCCCAGCATTTT
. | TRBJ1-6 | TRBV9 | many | CASSSRPRGGNSPLHF | TGTGCCAGCAGCTCCCGCCCGCGGGGGGGTAATTCACCCCTCCACTTT
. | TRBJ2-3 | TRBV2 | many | CASKTDSSDTQYF | TGTGCCAGCAAGACCGACAGTTCAGATACGCAGTATTTT
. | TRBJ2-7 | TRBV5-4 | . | CASSLAGGRGNYEQYF | TGTGCCAGCAGCCTGGCCGGGGGGCGGGGCAATTACGAGCAGTACTTC
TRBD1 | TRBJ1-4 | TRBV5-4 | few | CASSPGQGNPNNEKLFF | TGTGCCAGCAGCCCGGGACAGGGGAATCCAAATAATGAAAAACTGTTTTTT
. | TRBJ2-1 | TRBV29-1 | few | CSVVHVRLEEQFF | TGCAGCGTTGTTCATGTCAGATTAGAGGAGCAGTTCTTC
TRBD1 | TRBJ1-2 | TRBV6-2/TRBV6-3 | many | CASSYSLRDSYGYTF | TGTGCCAGCAGTTACTCCCTACGGGACAGCTATGGCTACACCTTC
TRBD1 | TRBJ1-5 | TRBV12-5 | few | CASAGDRAPQHF | TGTGCTAGTGCCGGAGACAGGGCTCCCCAGCATTTT
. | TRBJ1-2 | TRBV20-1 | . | CSAATGTNYGYTF | TGCAGTGCCGCGACAGGAACCAACTATGGCTACACCTTC